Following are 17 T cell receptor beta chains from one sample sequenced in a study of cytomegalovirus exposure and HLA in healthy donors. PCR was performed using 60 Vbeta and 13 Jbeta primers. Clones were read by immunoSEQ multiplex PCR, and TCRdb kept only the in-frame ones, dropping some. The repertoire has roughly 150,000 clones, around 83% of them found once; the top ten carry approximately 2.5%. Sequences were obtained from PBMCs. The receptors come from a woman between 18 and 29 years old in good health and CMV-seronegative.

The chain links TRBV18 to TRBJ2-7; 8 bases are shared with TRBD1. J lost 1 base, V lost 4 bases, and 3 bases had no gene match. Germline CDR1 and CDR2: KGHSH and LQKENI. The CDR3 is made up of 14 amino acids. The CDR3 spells CASSQRDRSYEQYF. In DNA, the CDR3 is TGTGCCAGCTCACAGAGGGACAGGTCCTACGAGCAGTACTTC.

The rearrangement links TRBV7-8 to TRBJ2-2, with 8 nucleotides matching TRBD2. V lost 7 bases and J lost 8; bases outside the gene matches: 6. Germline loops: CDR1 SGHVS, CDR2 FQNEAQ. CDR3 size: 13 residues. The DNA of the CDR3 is TGTGCCAGCATCGGGACTAGAGCTGGGGAGCTGTTTTTT. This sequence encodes CASIGTRAGELFF.

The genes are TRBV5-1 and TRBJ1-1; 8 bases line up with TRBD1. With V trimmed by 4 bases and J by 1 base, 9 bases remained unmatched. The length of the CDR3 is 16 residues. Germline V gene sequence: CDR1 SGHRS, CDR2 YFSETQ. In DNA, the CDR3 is TGCGCCAGCAGCGAACGACCTACAGGGGGGAACACTGAAGCTTTCTTT. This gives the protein CASSERPTGGNTEAFF. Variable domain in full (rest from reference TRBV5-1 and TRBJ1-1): KAGVTQTPRYLIKTRGQQVTLSCSPISGHRSVSWYQQTPGQGLQFLFEYFSETQRNKGNFPGRFSGRQFSNSRSEMNVSTLELGDSALYLCASSERPTGGNTEAFFGQGTRLTVV.

CDR3 sequence reads: CASSEGVNQPQHF. The CDR3 DNA reads TGTGCCAGCAGCGAAGGAGTCAATCAGCCCCAGCATTTT. The chain has TRBV9 and TRBJ1-5; no clear D gene. Germline assignment: CDR1 SGDLS and CDR2 YYNGEE. CDR3 length: 13 residues. V was shortened by 3 bases and J by 3 bases, with 7 bases between the two germline ends.

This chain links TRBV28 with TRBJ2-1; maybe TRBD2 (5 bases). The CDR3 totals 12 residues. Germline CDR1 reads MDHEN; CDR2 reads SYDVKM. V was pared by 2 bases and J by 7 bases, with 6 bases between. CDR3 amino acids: CASSLGENEQFF. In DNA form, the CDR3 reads TGTGCCAGCAGTTTAGGGGAGAATGAGCAGTTCTTC.

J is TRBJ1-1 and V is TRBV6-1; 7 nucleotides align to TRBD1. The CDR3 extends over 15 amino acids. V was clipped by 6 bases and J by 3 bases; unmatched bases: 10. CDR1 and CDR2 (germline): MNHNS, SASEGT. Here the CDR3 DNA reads TGTGCCAGCAGCGACCCGGGACAGTGGTACACTGAAGCTTTCTTT. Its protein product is CASSDPGQWYTEAFF.

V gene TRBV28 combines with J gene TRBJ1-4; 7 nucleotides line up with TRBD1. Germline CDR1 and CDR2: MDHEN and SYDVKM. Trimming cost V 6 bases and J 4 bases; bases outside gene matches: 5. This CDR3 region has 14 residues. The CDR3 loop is CASRTQGGNEKLFF. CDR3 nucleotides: TGTGCCAGCAGGACCCAGGGGGGTAATGAAAAACTGTTTTTT.

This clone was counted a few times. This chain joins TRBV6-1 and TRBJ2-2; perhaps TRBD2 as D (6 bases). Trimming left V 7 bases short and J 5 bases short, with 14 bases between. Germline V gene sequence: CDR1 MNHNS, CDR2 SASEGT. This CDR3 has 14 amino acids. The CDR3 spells CASTLAVGTGELFF. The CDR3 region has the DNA TGTGCCAGCACCTTAGCGGTAGGGACCGGGGAGCTGTTTTTT.

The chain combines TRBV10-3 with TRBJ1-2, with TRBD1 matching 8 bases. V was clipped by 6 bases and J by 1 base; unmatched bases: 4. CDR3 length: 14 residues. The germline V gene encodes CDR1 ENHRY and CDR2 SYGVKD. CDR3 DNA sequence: TGTGCCATCAGGGGGACAGGTCTTAACTATGGCTACACCTTC. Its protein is CAIRGTGLNYGYTF.

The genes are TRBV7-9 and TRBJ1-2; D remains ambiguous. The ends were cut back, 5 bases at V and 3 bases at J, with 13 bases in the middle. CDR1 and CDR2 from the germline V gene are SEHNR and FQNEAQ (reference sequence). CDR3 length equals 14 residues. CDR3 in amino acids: CASSLADGYYGYTF. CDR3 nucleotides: TGTGCCAGCAGCCTGGCCGACGGGTACTATGGCTACACCTTC.

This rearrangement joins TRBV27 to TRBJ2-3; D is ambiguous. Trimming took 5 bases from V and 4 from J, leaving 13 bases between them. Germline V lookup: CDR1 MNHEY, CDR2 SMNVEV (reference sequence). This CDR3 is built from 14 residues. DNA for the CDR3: TGTGCCAGCAGTCCGTTACCAGAGGCAGATACGCAGTATTTT. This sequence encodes CASSPLPEADTQYF.

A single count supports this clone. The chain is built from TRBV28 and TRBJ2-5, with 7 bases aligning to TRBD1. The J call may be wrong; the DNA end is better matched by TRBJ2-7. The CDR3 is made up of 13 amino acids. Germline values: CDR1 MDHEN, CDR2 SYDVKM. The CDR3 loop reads CASTGRDSYEQYF. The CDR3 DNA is TGTGCCAGCACTGGTCGGGACAGCTACGAGCAGTACTTC.

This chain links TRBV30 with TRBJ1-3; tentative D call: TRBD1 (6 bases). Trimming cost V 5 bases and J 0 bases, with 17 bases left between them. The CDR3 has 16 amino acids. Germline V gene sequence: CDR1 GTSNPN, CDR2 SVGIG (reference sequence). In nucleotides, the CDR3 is TGTGCCTGGGGTCCGGGACACGTCGTCTCTGGAAACACCATATATTTT. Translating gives CAWGPGHVVSGNTIYF.

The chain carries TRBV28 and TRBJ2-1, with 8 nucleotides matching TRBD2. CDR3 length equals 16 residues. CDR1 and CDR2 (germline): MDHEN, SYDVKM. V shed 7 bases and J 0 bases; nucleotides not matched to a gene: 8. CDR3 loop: CASTTGGGSSYNEQFF. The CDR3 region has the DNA TGTGCCAGCACCACCGGGGGGGGAAGCTCCTACAATGAGCAGTTCTTC.

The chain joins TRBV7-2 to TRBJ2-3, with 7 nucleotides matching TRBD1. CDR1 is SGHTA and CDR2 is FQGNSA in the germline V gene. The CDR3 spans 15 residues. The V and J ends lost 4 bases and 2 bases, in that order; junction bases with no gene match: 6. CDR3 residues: CASSSGQPYTDTQYF. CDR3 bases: TGTGCCAGCAGCTCGGGACAGCCCTACACAGATACGCAGTATTTT.

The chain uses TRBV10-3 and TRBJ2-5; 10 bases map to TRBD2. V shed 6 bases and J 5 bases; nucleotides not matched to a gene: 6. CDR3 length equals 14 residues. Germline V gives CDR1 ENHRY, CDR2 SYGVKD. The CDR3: CAIRSSGGPETQYF. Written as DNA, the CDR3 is TGTGCCATCAGAAGTAGCGGGGGGCCGGAGACCCAGTACTTC.

CDR3 region: CASRSSGGNTDTQYF. The CDR3 DNA is TGCGCCAGCCGGTCTAGCGGGGGTAACACAGATACGCAGTATTTT. The rearrangement uses TRBV10-2 and TRBJ2-3; 10 positions agree with TRBD2. V lost 8 bases, J lost 2 bases, and 7 bases stayed unmatched. CDR3 length equals 15 residues. Germline V lookup: CDR1 WSHSY, CDR2 SAAADI.